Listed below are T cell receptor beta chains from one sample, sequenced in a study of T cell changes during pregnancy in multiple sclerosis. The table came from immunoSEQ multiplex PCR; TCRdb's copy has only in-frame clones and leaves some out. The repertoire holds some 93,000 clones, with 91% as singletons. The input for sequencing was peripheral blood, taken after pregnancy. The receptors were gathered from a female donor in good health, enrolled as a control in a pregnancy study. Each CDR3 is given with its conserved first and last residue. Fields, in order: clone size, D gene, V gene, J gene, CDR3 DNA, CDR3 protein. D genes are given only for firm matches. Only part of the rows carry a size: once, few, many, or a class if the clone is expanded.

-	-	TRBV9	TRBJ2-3	TGTGCCAGCAGCGTAGTGGGGTCTGGACTCACCGTGAGCAGAGATACGCAGTATTTT	CASSVVGSGLTVSRDTQYF
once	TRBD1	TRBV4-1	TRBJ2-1	TGCGCCAGCAGCCAAACCGGGACAGGGGACAATGAGCAGTTCTTC	CASSQTGTGDNEQFF
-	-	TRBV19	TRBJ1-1	TGTGCCAGTAGTATGGAACAGGGAGAAACTGAAGCTTTCTTT	CASSMEQGETEAFF
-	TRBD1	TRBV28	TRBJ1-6	TGTGCCAGCACCCGACCGGGACAGGGCTATAATTCACCCCTCCACTTT	CASTRPGQGYNSPLHF
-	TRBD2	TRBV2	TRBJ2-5	TGTGCCAGCAGTGAACCCCTAGCGGGGGTTGAGACCCAGTACTTC	CASSEPLAGVETQYF
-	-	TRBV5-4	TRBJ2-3	TGTGCCAGCAGCTTGGAATCGGGCACAGATACGCAGTATTTT	CASSLESGTDTQYF
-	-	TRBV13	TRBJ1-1	TGTGCCAGCAGCTCACTACTCTCTGAAGCTTTCTTT	CASSSLLSEAFF
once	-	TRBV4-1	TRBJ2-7	TGCGCCAGCAGCCAAGAGGACAGCTCCTACGAGCAGTACTTC	CASSQEDSSYEQYF
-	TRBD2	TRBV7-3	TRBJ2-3	TGTGCCAGCAGCCTAGCGGGGGCCGAAACAGATACGCAGTATTTT	CASSLAGAETDTQYF
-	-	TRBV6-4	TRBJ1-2	TGTGCCAGCAGTGGTAGAGGTGGCTACACCTTC	CASSGRGGYTF
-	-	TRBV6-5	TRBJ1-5	TGTGCCAGCAGTTTTAGGGGTGGGGATCAGCCCCAGCATTTT	CASSFRGGDQPQHF
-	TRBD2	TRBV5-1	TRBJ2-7	TGCGCCACCGGGCCGGGGGGGCCCTACGAGCAGTACTTC	CATGPGGPYEQYF
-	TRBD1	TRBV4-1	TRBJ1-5	TGCGCCAGCAGCCAGGGGGGCAGGGGGCCGGGCAATCAGCCCCAGCATTTT	CASSQGGRGPGNQPQHF
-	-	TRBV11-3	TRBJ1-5	TGTGCCAGCAATCCGGCCGGAGTCAATCAGCCCCAGCATTTT	CASNPAGVNQPQHF